This T cell receptor (beta chain) came from a study of shared clonotypes between healthy human individuals. The CDR3 has 14 amino acids. CDR1 and CDR2 (germline): MDHEN, SYDVKM. The V gene lost 1 base and the J gene lost 5 bases, with 12 bases spanning the gap. All the donors were Caucasian adults who lived in Nashville, Tennessee. A deep-level run was used for the assay. What was sequenced on ten immunoSEQ deep assay plates was unsorted PBMC DNA. Produced via immunoSEQ multiplex PCR; TCRdb's table is partial and in-frame only. The sample consists of approximately 500,000 clones, over 70% of them appearing once.

The sample was PBMCs. The V call is TRBV28, the J call TRBJ2-7, with D perhaps TRBD2 (6 bases). This sequence was found in a woman aged 40-49 years in good health. Some clones in this sample may be carry-over from other donors' samples. CDR3 protein: CASSLSGSLHEQYF. The CDR3, as DNA: TGTGCCAGCAGTTTATCCGGGAGTCTCCACGAGCAGTACTTC.